A single sample gave rise to the 30 T cell receptor beta chains below, sequenced in a study of blood T cell repertoires in COVID-19. Sequencing was performed with immunoSEQ multiplex PCR; in TCRdb, only in-frame clones are kept and a portion is missing. Of approximately 470,000 clones in the sample, about 90% were seen once. The sequenced material came from PBMCs or T cells enriched from blood (not recorded which). These receptors came from a young woman who had recovered from COVID-19.

This chain connects TRBV27 to TRBJ2-1; 9 nucleotides match TRBD1. CDR3 length: 15 residues. Germline loops: CDR1 MNHEY, CDR2 SMNVEV (reference sequence). V lost 2 bases, J lost 8 bases, and 7 bases stayed unmatched. The CDR3 sequence: CASSLRTGVRDEQFF. The CDR3 nucleotides read TGTGCCAGCAGTTTACGGACAGGGGTAAGGGATGAGCAGTTCTTC.

The chain carries TRBV6-4 and TRBJ2-2, with 12 bases aligning to TRBD1. The V segment lost 6 bases and the J segment 7 bases; nucleotides outside the gene matches: 6. Germline V gene data show CDR1 as MRHNA and CDR2 as SNTAGT. The CDR3 has 15 amino acids. CDR3 DNA sequence: TGTGCCAGCAGCTCGGGACAGGGGGCAATCGGGGAGCTGTTTTTT. This translates into CASSSGQGAIGELFF.

The CDR3 sequence: CASSYSLAGLYEQYF. CDR3 nucleotide sequence: TGTGCCAGCAGTTACAGTCTTGCGGGCCTGTACGAGCAGTACTTC. This chain uses TRBV6-2 or TRBV6-3 with TRBJ2-7, with a weak D call TRBD2 (5 bases). Trimming shortened V by 2 bases and J by 4 bases, and 15 bases separated the two germline ends. The CDR3 consists of 15 residues. Germline lookup yields CDR1 MNHEY and CDR2 SVGEGT.

The chain employs TRBV2 and TRBJ2-3; no reliable D call. V lost 3 bases and J 4 bases, leaving 5 bases between the germline ends. The CDR3 loop spans 12 amino acids. Germline values: CDR1 SNHLY, CDR2 FYNNEI. In DNA form, the CDR3 reads TGTGCCAGCAGTGACGTCCCAGATACGCAGTATTTT. Its protein product is CASSDVPDTQYF.

This clone was picked up one time. The chain has TRBV7-3 and TRBJ1-1; D not certain. This CDR3 region has 13 residues. Germline loops: CDR1 SGHTA, CDR2 FQGTGA. Trimming left V 5 bases short and J 3 bases short, with 10 bases between. CDR3 DNA: TGTGCCAGCAGCCAAACGGTGGACACTGAAGCTTTCTTT. Translation gives CASSQTVDTEAFF.

This chain links TRBV5-4 with TRBJ2-3; possibly TRBD1 for D (6 bases). The V end was cut by 3 bases, the J end by 3 bases, with 14 bases between. CDR1 SGHNT and CDR2 YYREEE come from the germline V gene (reference sequence). The CDR3 runs to 15 residues. In DNA form, the CDR3 reads TGTGCCAGCAGCTCGGACACAAGGGGGACAGATACGCAGTATTTT. Amino acids: CASSSDTRGTDTQYF.

The chain combines TRBV5-1 with TRBJ2-5, with 7 bases aligning to TRBD2. CDR3 length equals 16 residues. After removal of 1 base from V and 5 bases from J, the junction contained 11 bases not matched to a gene. In germline, CDR1 is SGHRS, CDR2 YFSETQ. This CDR3 is CASSLMGGGVLETQYF. CDR3 coding DNA: TGCGCCAGCAGCTTGATGGGCGGGGGAGTCCTTGAGACCCAGTACTTC.

The rearrangement joins TRBV30 to TRBJ2-7, with D perhaps TRBD1 (5 bases). Germline-derived CDR1 and CDR2 are GTSNPN and SVGIG (reference sequence). The CDR3 sequence is 13 residues long. Trimming took off 4 bases at V and 1 base at J, with 11 bases between the two ends. The CDR3 sequence: CAWNTKGSYEQYF. CDR3 nucleotide sequence: TGTGCCTGGAATACCAAGGGGTCCTACGAGCAGTACTTC.

This rearrangement joins TRBV2 to TRBJ1-5; 10 bases fit TRBD1. V lost 7 bases, J lost 5 bases, and 8 bases stayed unmatched. Germline-derived CDR1 and CDR2 are SNHLY and FYNNEI. The CDR3 has 15 residues. CDR3 DNA: TGTGCCAGCACCTTAGACAGGGGGCGAGATCAGCCCCAGCATTTT. It codes for CASTLDRGRDQPQHF.

This clone was counted once. The DNA of the CDR3 is TGCGCCAGCAGTGACGGGAGCGGGAGGACGCAGTATTTT. This encodes CASSDGSGRTQYF. The chain carries TRBV10-2 and TRBJ2-3; 9 nucleotides align to TRBD2. The germline gives CDR1 WSHSY, CDR2 SAAADI. CDR3 length equals 13 residues. J lost 9 bases, V lost 3 bases, and 4 bases had no gene match.

The gene calls are TRBV4-1 and TRBJ2-7; 8 bases fit TRBD2. This CDR3 comprises 15 residues. Per germline, CDR1 MGHRA and CDR2 YSYEKL. The ends lost 4 bases at V and 6 bases at J; junction bases unmatched: 11. The CDR3 DNA reads TGCGCCAGCAGCCGAAGAGCGGGGGAGGTGATCGAGCAGTACTTC. Encoded protein: CASSRRAGEVIEQYF.

The chain combines TRBV7-9 with TRBJ1-2; 9 nucleotides agree with TRBD1. In germline, CDR1 is SEHNR, CDR2 FQNEAQ (reference sequence). J was trimmed by 6 bases and V by 5 bases; bases with no gene match: 4. This CDR3 region has 13 residues. In DNA, the CDR3 is TGTGCCAGCAGCCCAGACAGGGGGGATGGCTACACCTTC. Amino acid sequence: CASSPDRGDGYTF.

The CDR3 nucleotides are TGTGCCAGCAGCCAGACAGGGGCCTACGAGCAGTACTTC. Protein product: CASSQTGAYEQYF. The chain combines TRBV7-9 with TRBJ2-7, with 8 bases that match TRBD1. Germline V CDR1 and CDR2: SEHNR, FQNEAQ (reference sequence). V shed 5 bases, J shed 2 bases, and the junction held 2 bases outside the gene matches. CDR3 size: 13 residues.

This clone was seen only a few times. The rearrangement uses TRBV3-1 (or the pseudogene TRBV3-2) and TRBJ2-2; the D gene is possibly TRBD1 (5 bases). Trimming left V 6 bases short and J 3 bases short, with 11 bases between. This CDR3 has 14 amino acids. CDR1 LGHDT and CDR2 YNNKEL come from the germline V gene (reference sequence). CDR3 amino acids: CASSLLTDTGELFF. CDR3 bases: TGTGCCAGCAGTCTATTGACAGACACCGGGGAGCTGTTTTTT.

The chain uses TRBV6-5 and TRBJ2-3; a weak D match, TRBD2 (7 bases). Trimming pared 7 bases from V and 0 bases from J, leaving 14 bases between. Germline CDR1 MNHEY, CDR2 SVGAGI. This CDR3 spans 15 amino acids. The CDR3 loop reads CASTNGGPSTDTQYF. CDR3 nucleotide sequence: TGTGCCAGCACTAACGGGGGGCCTAGCACAGATACGCAGTATTTT.

V and J are TRBV3-1 (or the pseudogene TRBV3-2) and TRBJ1-2; D is unresolved. CDR1 and CDR2 from the germline V gene are LGHDT and YNNKEL (reference sequence). Trimming removed 0 bases from V and 4 bases from J, with 9 bases in between. The CDR3 loop spans 14 amino acids. The CDR3 spells CASSQEGGFYGYTF. In DNA, the CDR3 is TGTGCCAGCAGCCAAGAGGGAGGTTTCTATGGCTACACCTTC.

This chain uses TRBV7-3 with TRBJ2-2, with D possibly TRBD2 on 5 matching bases. The CDR3 is 15 amino acids. The V gene's germline CDR1 is SGHTA and CDR2 FQGTGA. V was shortened by 2 bases and J by 2 bases, with 9 bases between the two germline ends. Written as DNA, the CDR3 is TGTGCCAGCAGCTTAGAGCGGACCAACACCGGGGAGCTGTTTTTT. Translation: CASSLERTNTGELFF.

This clone is a singleton in its sample. J is TRBJ2-1 and V is TRBV7-9; 7 bases match TRBD1. Trimming took 1 base from V and 1 from J; bases not matched to a gene: 4. Germline CDR1 and CDR2: SEHNR and FQNEAQ (reference sequence). The CDR3 runs to 16 residues. In DNA form, the CDR3 reads TGTGCCAGCAGCTTAGATGAGACAGGGTCCTACAATGAGCAGTTCTTC. It specifies CASSLDETGSYNEQFF. The full variable domain, rest sourced from reference TRBV7-9 and TRBJ2-1, is DTGVSQNPRHKITKRGQNVTFRCDPISEHNRLYWYRQTLGQGPEFLTYFQNEAQLEKSRLLSDRFSAERPKGSFSTLEIQRTEQGDSAMYLCASSLDETGSYNEQFFGPGTRLTVL.

The rearrangement links TRBV2 to TRBJ1-2, with D maybe TRBD1 (5 bases). Germline CDR1 and CDR2: SNHLY and FYNNEI. V lost 6 bases to trimming and J lost 4 bases, with 15 bases between them. The CDR3 is 14 residues long. CDR3 amino acids: CASRPRGEGYGYTF. As DNA, the CDR3 is TGTGCCAGCAGGCCACGGGGGGAAGGCTATGGCTACACCTTC.

This clone was detected ten times or more. This chain uses TRBV3-1 (or the pseudogene TRBV3-2) with TRBJ2-7; D is possibly TRBD2 (5 bases). CDR3 length: 14 residues. Per the germline V gene, CDR1 is LGHDT and CDR2 is YNNKEL (reference sequence). Trimming shortened V by 1 base and J by 1 base, and 8 bases separated the two germline ends. The CDR3 region is CASSQAAGSYEQYF. The CDR3 nucleotides are TGTGCCAGCAGCCAAGCGGCGGGTTCCTACGAGCAGTACTTC.

This chain joins TRBV10-1 and TRBJ1-1; D unresolved. The CDR3 spans 12 residues. The V gene's germline CDR1 is WNHNN and CDR2 SYGVQD (reference sequence). V lost 10 bases, J lost 1 base, and 10 bases lay in between. As DNA, the CDR3 is TGCGCCACCGACGACAAGAACACTGAAGCTTTCTTT. As protein: CATDDKNTEAFF.

The chain has TRBV5-1 and TRBJ1-1, with a weak D call TRBD1 (6 bases). The CDR3 extends over 16 amino acids. Germline V gene lookup returns CDR1 SGHRS and CDR2 YFSETQ. V lost 4 bases and J lost 1, with 17 bases in between. CDR3 residues: CASSLNPDSTNTEAFF. CDR3 bases: TGCGCCAGCAGCCTCAACCCGGACAGCACGAACACTGAAGCTTTCTTT. The whole variable domain, filled in from reference TRBV5-1 and TRBJ1-1, reads KAGVTQTPRYLIKTRGQQVTLSCSPISGHRSVSWYQQTPGQGLQFLFEYFSETQRNKGNFPGRFSGRQFSNSRSEMNVSTLELGDSALYLCASSLNPDSTNTEAFFGQGTRLTVV.

The rearrangement links TRBV28 to TRBJ2-5, with 8 positions matching TRBD2. CDR1 and CDR2 (germline): MDHEN, SYDVKM. This CDR3 has 15 amino acids. J gave up 4 bases and V 3 bases, and 7 bases lay outside the gene matches. The CDR3 loop reads CASSLQASGLETQYF. The CDR3 nucleotides read TGTGCCAGCAGTTTGCAAGCTAGCGGGTTAGAGACCCAGTACTTC.

The chain combines TRBV18 with TRBJ2-5; possible D gene TRBD2, 6 bases. Trimming cost V 4 bases and J 0 bases, with 9 bases left between them. This CDR3 region has 14 residues. Per germline, CDR1 KGHSH and CDR2 LQKENI. In nucleotides, the CDR3 is TGTGCCAGCTCACTGGGACTGTACCAAGAGACCCAGTACTTC. This gives the protein CASSLGLYQETQYF.

This chain joins TRBV5-1 and TRBJ1-3, with 7 bases matching TRBD1. Per the germline V gene, CDR1 is SGHRS and CDR2 is YFSETQ. The length of the CDR3 is 19 residues. Trimming removed 4 bases from V and 0 bases from J; junction bases left unmatched: 16. CDR3 loop: CASSPYPGQERSSGNTIYF. CDR3 DNA sequence: TGCGCCAGCAGCCCCTACCCTGGACAGGAACGAAGCTCTGGAAACACCATATATTTT.

The chain carries TRBV2 and TRBJ2-2, with 11 positions matching TRBD1. The CDR3 sequence is 15 residues long. Germline CDR1 is SNHLY and CDR2 is FYNNEI. Unmatched junction bases numbered 7, after V lost 8 bases and J lost 5 bases. CDR3 sequence: CASGEDRGLTGELFF. The DNA for the CDR3 is TGTGCCAGCGGCGAGGACAGGGGGCTAACCGGGGAGCTGTTTTTT.

V is TRBV15 and J is TRBJ1-5; D not certain. V was cut by 0 bases and J by 3 bases, with 9 bases left in between. CDR1 is LNHNV and CDR2 is YYDKDF in the germline V gene (reference sequence). This CDR3 is 15 amino acids long. CDR3 residues: CATSRDNTFNQPQHF. In nucleotides, the CDR3 is TGTGCCACCAGCAGAGACAACACCTTCAATCAGCCCCAGCATTTT.

CDR3 coding DNA: TGTGCCAGCTCACCCCCCATAGGAGCGGGGGACCAAGAGACCCAGTACTTC. Its protein is CASSPPIGAGDQETQYF. The chain carries TRBV18 and TRBJ2-5; 8 bases are shared with TRBD2. J lost 0 bases, V lost 3 bases, and 9 bases had no gene match. The V gene's germline CDR1 is KGHSH and CDR2 LQKENI. This CDR3 is 17 amino acids long. The full variable domain, rest sourced from reference TRBV18 and TRBJ2-5, is NAGVMQNPRHLVRRRGQEARLRCSPMKGHSHVYWYRQLPEEGLKFMVYLQKENIIDESGMPKERFSAEFPKEGPSILRIQQVVRGDSAAYFCASSPPIGAGDQETQYFGPGTRLLVL.

The chain recombines TRBV3-1 (or the pseudogene TRBV3-2) with TRBJ1-3; the D is unclear. Germline V lookup: CDR1 LGHDT, CDR2 YNNKEL (reference sequence). V was shortened by 5 bases and J by 2 bases, with 10 bases between the two germline ends. This CDR3 contains 14 residues. CDR3 in amino acids: CASSFTSTGNTIYF. The CDR3 bases are TGTGCCAGCAGCTTCACCTCTACTGGAAACACCATATATTTT.

The chain couples TRBV19 to TRBJ1-2; D call uncertain. Trimming took 1 base from V and 3 from J, leaving 3 bases between them. In germline, CDR1 is LNHDA, CDR2 SQIVND (reference sequence). The CDR3 totals 12 residues. This CDR3 reads CASSIADYGYTF. CDR3 DNA sequence: TGTGCCAGTAGTATAGCAGACTATGGCTACACCTTC.